The 2 T cell receptor beta chains below all came from one sample that was sequenced in a study of T cells in Graves' hyperthyroidism and ophthalmopathy. Amplified TCR beta CDR3 regions came from RNA transcripts. Researchers ran a first-round RT-PCR on the TCR CDR3 using the HTBI primer set. TCRdb redid the calling of the multiplex PCR reads with MiXCR, one entry per CDR3 protein. Of under 750,000 distinct CDR3 sequences listed, around 20% were seen once; the top ten hold approximately 15%. The sample was blood. Receptor source: a woman between 45 and 65 years old with Graves' hyperthyroidism that later progressed to Graves' ophthalmopathy.

Notes on this clonotype: Being one base from a much bigger clone, this may be a read error. The rearrangement joins TRBV7-3 to TRBJ2-1; possible D gene TRBD2, 5 bases. CDR1 is SGHTA and CDR2 is FQGTGA in the germline V gene. The CDR3 loop spans 16 amino acids. The CDR3 region has the DNA TGTGCCCGCAGCTTAGAGGGCCCCCCCCGGTACAATGAGCAGTTCTTC. This encodes CARSLEGPPRYNEQFF. Full variable domain (rest looked up from reference TRBV7-3 and TRBJ2-1): GAGVSQTPSNKVTEKGKYVELRCDPISGHTALYWYRQSLGQGPEFLIYFQGTGAADDSGLPNDRFFAVRPEGSVSTLKIQRTERGDSAVYLCARSLEGPPRYNEQFFGPGTRLTVL.

The CDR3 loop reads CASSSRGSGVFYNEQFF. The CDR3 coding sequence is TGCGCCAGCAGCTCCCGGGGTAGCGGGGTCTTCTACAATGAGCAGTTCTTC. This chain links TRBV5-1 with TRBJ2-1; 8 nucleotides match TRBD2. The CDR3 runs to 17 residues. With V trimmed by 3 bases and J by 3 bases, 11 bases remained unmatched. Germline CDR1 reads SGHRS; CDR2 reads YFSETQ. The full variable domain, in which reference TRBV5-1 and TRBJ2-1 provide the parts outside the CDR3, is KAGVTQTPRYLIKTRGQQVTLSCSPISGHRSVSWYQQTPGQGLQFLFEYFSETQRNKGNFPGRFSGRQFSNSRSEMNVSTLELGDSALYLCASSSRGSGVFYNEQFFGPGTRLTVL.